The 24 T cell receptor beta chains below all came from one sample that was sequenced in a study of blood T cell repertoires in COVID-19. The data were produced by immunoSEQ multiplex PCR, yet TCRdb's version contains in-frame clones alone and is incomplete. The table shows around 75,000 clones, with roughly 90% occurring only once. The source material was peripheral blood. These receptors were taken from a human donor in a cohort sampled during active COVID-19.

CDR3 DNA: TGTGCCAGCAGTTTGCGGCAGGGCTTCGAGCAGTACTTC. This translates into CASSLRQGFEQYF. This chain links TRBV12-3 or TRBV12-4 with TRBJ2-7, with D possibly TRBD1 on 5 matching bases. This CDR3 is 13 amino acids long. V was pared by 3 bases and J by 6 bases, with 12 bases between.

The V gene is TRBV11-2, the J gene TRBJ1-2; D ambiguous. Germline lookup yields CDR1 SGHAT and CDR2 FQNNGV. There are 12 residues in the CDR3. The ends were cut back, 4 bases at V and 8 bases at J, with 11 bases in the middle. The CDR3 DNA reads TGTGCCAGCAGCTCGAGGGATGGGGGCTACACCTTC. Amino acid sequence: CASSSRDGGYTF. Together with reference TRBV11-2 and TRBJ1-2, the CDR3 gives the full variable domain: EAGVAQSPRYKIIEKRQSVAFWCNPISGHATLYWYQQILGQGPKLLIQFQNNGVVDDSQLPKDRFSAERLKGVDSTLKIQPAKLEDSAVYLCASSSRDGGYTFGSGTRLTVV.

The chain joins TRBV29-1 to TRBJ1-4, with D perhaps TRBD1 (6 bases). The CDR3 covers 13 residues. The germline CDR1 and CDR2 sequences are SQVTM and ANQGSEA. Trimming cost V 3 bases and J 8 bases, with 13 bases left between them. The CDR3 bases are TGCAGCGTTGATCGAGGGGGTGGCGAAAAACTGTTTTTT. It codes for CSVDRGGGEKLFF.

The chain has TRBV3-1 (or the pseudogene TRBV3-2) and TRBJ1-6; 7 bases are a match to TRBD1. The J segment lost 4 bases and the V segment lost 3 bases, leaving 0 bases of the junction unmatched. The CDR3 consists of 14 residues. CDR1 is LGHDT, CDR2 YNNKEL, per germline (reference sequence). This CDR3 reads CASSQGQYNSPLHF. The CDR3 DNA follows: TGTGCCAGCAGCCAGGGACAGTATAATTCACCCCTCCACTTT.

The genes are TRBV5-4 and TRBJ2-2; 9 bases agree with TRBD2. Per germline, CDR1 SGHNT and CDR2 YYREEE (reference sequence). The length of the CDR3 is 18 residues. Unmatched junction bases numbered 9, after V lost 0 bases and J lost 3 bases. The CDR3 DNA reads TGTGCCAGCAGCTTGGGTAGTAGCGGGAGTCTTTACACCGGGGAGCTGTTTTTT. Translated, it gives CASSLGSSGSLYTGELFF. Drawing the rest from reference TRBV5-4 and TRBJ2-2, the complete variable domain is ETGVTQSPTHLIKTRGQQVTLRCSSQSGHNTVSWYQQALGQGPQFIFQYYREEENGRGNFPPRFSGLQFPNYSSELNVNALELDDSALYLCASSLGSSGSLYTGELFFGEGSRLTVL.

The chain has TRBV6-2 or TRBV6-3 and TRBJ2-1; 7 bases agree with TRBD2. CDR3 length: 15 amino acids. V gave up 5 bases and J gave up 6 bases; unmatched junction bases: 10. Germline assignment: CDR1 MNHEY and CDR2 SVGEGT. The CDR3 is CASSQDLREFNEQFF. The CDR3 DNA follows: TGTGCCAGCAGTCAGGACTTGCGGGAGTTCAATGAGCAGTTCTTC.

This clone was seen only once. The chain links TRBV7-2 to TRBJ1-3; D gene ambiguous. CDR1 is SGHTA, CDR2 FQGNSA, per germline. Trimming shortened V by 5 bases and J by 8 bases, and 19 bases separated the two germline ends. This CDR3 is built from 15 residues. CDR3 sequence: CASSQGRESGYTIYF. The CDR3 DNA is TGTGCCAGCAGCCAAGGGCGGGAGAGCGGGTACACCATATATTTT.

The CDR3 region is CATSVDLAAGELFF. CDR3 sequence (DNA): TGTGCCACCAGCGTGGACTTAGCCGCCGGGGAGCTGTTTTTT. V is TRBV24-1 and J is TRBJ2-2, with D possibly matching TRBD2 (5 bases). The CDR3 consists of 14 residues. Trimming removed 7 bases at V and 6 bases at J, with 14 bases between. Looked up from germline, CDR1 is KGHDR and CDR2 is SFDVKD.

V gene TRBV6-5 combines with J gene TRBJ2-7, with 7 bases identical to TRBD2. Germline values: CDR1 MNHEY, CDR2 SVGAGI. V gave up 0 bases and J gave up 0 bases; unmatched junction bases: 5. This CDR3 is built from 16 residues. The CDR3 coding sequence is TGTGCCAGCAGTTACTCAATTAGGACTAGCTCCTACGAGCAGTACTTC. Its translation: CASSYSIRTSSYEQYF.

The gene calls are TRBV4-3 and TRBJ1-6; a weak D match, TRBD1 (6 bases). The CDR3 is 19 amino acids. Trimming shortened V by 4 bases and J by 0 bases, and 19 bases separated the two germline ends. Per the germline V gene, CDR1 is LGHNA and CDR2 is YSLEER. The CDR3 loop is CASSLQVGRGGSYNSPLHF. As DNA, the CDR3 is TGCGCCAGCAGCCTCCAAGTGGGTCGAGGGGGCTCCTATAATTCACCCCTCCACTTT.

This chain uses TRBV7-2 with TRBJ2-1; D might be TRBD2 (6 bases). Per germline, CDR1 SGHTA and CDR2 FQGNSA. The length of the CDR3 is 14 residues. Trimming took off 4 bases at V and 9 bases at J, with 16 bases between the two ends. CDR3 residues: CASSSTSIIAEQFF. Written as DNA, the CDR3 is TGTGCCAGCAGCTCGACTAGTATCATCGCTGAGCAGTTCTTC.

The count of this clone is one. This rearrangement joins TRBV4-1 to TRBJ2-3; 8 bases are a match to TRBD1. The CDR3 loop spans 14 amino acids. In germline, CDR1 is MGHRA, CDR2 YSYEKL. V dropped 11 bases and J dropped 0; count of bases not matched to a gene: 7. CDR3 protein: CAAQGAGSTDTQYF. The CDR3 DNA is TGCGCCGCCCAGGGGGCGGGTAGCACAGATACGCAGTATTTT.

This chain connects TRBV7-2 to TRBJ2-3; perhaps TRBD2 as D (5 bases). V was pared by 5 bases and J by 4 bases, with 13 bases between. Germline-derived CDR1 and CDR2 are SGHTA and FQGNSA. The CDR3 has 14 amino acids. As DNA, the CDR3 is TGTGCCAGCAGCATACCACGGGAAGCAGATACGCAGTATTTT. As protein: CASSIPREADTQYF.

Worth noting for this clone: Germline is not matched at one junction end, which may reflect a read error. This chain joins TRBV7-9 and TRBJ2-7; D is perhaps TRBD2 (6 bases). Germline assignment: CDR1 SEHNR and CDR2 FQNEAQ (reference sequence). This CDR3 comprises 11 residues. The CDR3 loop is CASRRGTLTIF. The CDR3 bases are TGTGCCAGCAGGCGAGGGACTCTGACTATCTTC.

This chain links TRBV9 with TRBJ1-4, with 8 positions matching TRBD1. Per the germline V gene, CDR1 is SGDLS and CDR2 is YYNGEE. This CDR3 is 14 amino acids long. The ends lost 0 bases at V and 8 bases at J; junction bases unmatched: 3. The CDR3 nucleotides read TGTGCCAGCAGCGTAGGACAGGGGAGGGAAAAACTGTTTTTT. It encodes CASSVGQGREKLFF.

This chain connects TRBV5-1 to TRBJ2-3; TRBD2 agrees at 11 bases. Germline V lookup: CDR1 SGHRS, CDR2 YFSETQ. Unmatched junction bases numbered 6, after V lost 0 bases and J lost 6 bases. The CDR3 is made up of 16 amino acids. CDR3 sequence reads: CASSLAASGGPDTQYF. DNA for the CDR3: TGCGCCAGCAGCTTGGCCGCTAGCGGGGGGCCGGATACGCAGTATTTT.

V is TRBV2 and J is TRBJ2-7; D unclear. CDR3 length: 15 residues. V was trimmed by 6 bases and J by 0 bases, leaving 15 bases between them. From germline, CDR1 is SNHLY and CDR2 FYNNEI. The CDR3 region has the DNA TGTGCCAGCAGCCTCGGTAGACTGCTCTCCTACGAGCAGTACTTC. Translating it yields CASSLGRLLSYEQYF. Combining the CDR3 with reference TRBV2 and TRBJ2-7 gives the whole variable domain EPEVTQTPSHQVTQMGQEVILRCVPISNHLYFYWYRQILGQKVEFLVSFYNNEISEKSEIFDDQFSVERPDGSNFTLKIRSTKLEDSAMYFCASSLGRLLSYEQYFGPGTRLTVT.

This clone was counted a few times. The rearrangement links TRBV29-1 to TRBJ2-6, with D possibly matching TRBD1 (6 bases). The CDR3 has 15 residues. Germline values: CDR1 SQVTM, CDR2 ANQGSEA. Trimming cost V 6 bases and J 4 bases, with 16 bases left between them. CDR3 loop: CSVAGTPHGANVLTF. The CDR3 region has the DNA TGCAGCGTCGCCGGGACACCACACGGGGCCAACGTCCTGACTTTC. The variable domain in full, with the rest retrieved from reference TRBV29-1 and TRBJ2-6, is SAVISQKPSRDICQRGTSLTIQCQVDSQVTMMFWYRQQPGQSLTLIATANQGSEATYESGFVIDKFPISRPNLTFSTLTVSNMSPEDSSIYLCSVAGTPHGANVLTFGAGSRLTVL.

The V gene is TRBV6-4, the J gene TRBJ1-6; TRBD1 aligns across 7 bases. The J segment lost 5 bases and the V segment lost 7 bases, leaving 5 bases of the junction unmatched. The CDR3 sequence is 14 residues long. From germline, CDR1 is MRHNA and CDR2 SNTAGT. CDR3: CASITGTDNSPLHF. The CDR3 DNA reads TGTGCCAGCATCACCGGGACAGATAATTCACCCCTCCACTTT.

The V and J genes are TRBV9 and TRBJ2-1; D may be TRBD2 (6 bases). The V and J ends lost 3 bases and 0 bases respectively, with 16 bases between them. The CDR3 length is 17 residues. The germline V gene has CDR1 SGDLS and CDR2 YYNGEE. The CDR3: CASSAPSARSSYNEQFF. The CDR3 DNA reads TGTGCCAGCAGCGCCCCTAGCGCCCGGAGCTCCTACAATGAGCAGTTCTTC.

The chain carries TRBV9 and TRBJ1-5, with 7 bases matching TRBD1. The V and J ends lost 4 bases and 3 bases, in that order; junction bases with no gene match: 4. Germline CDR1 SGDLS, CDR2 YYNGEE. The CDR3 is made up of 14 amino acids. CDR3 nucleotide sequence: TGTGCCAGCAGCCCAGGGGGGATCAATCAGCCCCAGCATTTT. Protein product: CASSPGGINQPQHF.

This clone was counted a few times. The V gene is TRBV27, the J gene TRBJ2-4, with D uncertain. The germline gives CDR1 MNHEY, CDR2 SMNVEV (reference sequence). V gave up 3 bases and J gave up 0 bases, with 18 bases separating them. This CDR3 is 18 amino acids long. CDR3 nucleotide sequence: TGTGCCAGCAGTTTCCTTACTTCTAATCCGATAGCCAAAAACATTCAGTACTTC. Its protein is CASSFLTSNPIAKNIQYF.

The chain carries TRBV24-1 and TRBJ2-2; TRBD1 matches at 8 bases. In germline, CDR1 is KGHDR, CDR2 SFDVKD. This CDR3 has 16 amino acids. The V and J ends lost 1 base and 7 bases, in that order; junction bases with no gene match: 7. The CDR3 DNA reads as TGTGCCACCAGTGATTTAAGGACAGGGTCGCGCGGGGAGCTGTTTTTT. Protein product: CATSDLRTGSRGELFF.

This clone appeared a single time. The chain couples TRBV13 to TRBJ2-7, with TRBD2 matching 12 bases. The CDR3 extends over 15 amino acids. The J segment lost 3 bases and the V segment lost 5 bases, leaving 5 bases of the junction unmatched. In germline, CDR1 is PRHDT, CDR2 FYEKMQ (reference sequence). The chain's CDR3 is CASSVTSGGFYEQYF. DNA for the CDR3: TGTGCCAGCAGCGTCACTAGCGGGGGGTTCTACGAGCAGTACTTC.